Given below is one T cell receptor beta chain in context. The antigen is unknown. Using its own MiXCR run on the RACE reads, TCRdb lists one record per CDR3 protein. The table records 140,000 or so distinct CDR3 sequences, about 10% of them present only once. The source of the sample is a study of human T cells and chemical hapten exposure. Whole-study findings and limits: Relative to controls, expanded TCRs formed significantly more large CDR3 similarity clusters. No shift was seen in TCRs above 1 in 1000 frequency with DPC sensitization.

Indicated time point: patch test 2, 6 weeks after DPC sensitization. Regarding treatment: therapeutic diphenylcyclopropenone sensitization with weekly scalp DPC. Those who donated were patients with alopecia, 18 to 70 years of age, and suitable for DPC. V was clipped by 2 bases and J by 1 base, with 8 bases between them. The length of the CDR3 is 14 residues. Germline V gene data show CDR1 as MDHEN and CDR2 as SYDVKM. This clonotype was obtained from a woman in her fifties or sixties with alopecia areata. Some clones in this sample may be carry-over from other donors' samples. The chain links TRBV28 to TRBJ1-1, with D possibly TRBD1 on 5 matching bases. Sequencing used whole blood, obtained in connection with sensitization to the hapten diphenylcyclopropenone (DPC). CDR3 sequence (DNA): TGTGCCAGCAGTTTACTGGGGGGGAACACTGAAGCTTTCTTT. Translated: CASSLLGGNTEAFF.